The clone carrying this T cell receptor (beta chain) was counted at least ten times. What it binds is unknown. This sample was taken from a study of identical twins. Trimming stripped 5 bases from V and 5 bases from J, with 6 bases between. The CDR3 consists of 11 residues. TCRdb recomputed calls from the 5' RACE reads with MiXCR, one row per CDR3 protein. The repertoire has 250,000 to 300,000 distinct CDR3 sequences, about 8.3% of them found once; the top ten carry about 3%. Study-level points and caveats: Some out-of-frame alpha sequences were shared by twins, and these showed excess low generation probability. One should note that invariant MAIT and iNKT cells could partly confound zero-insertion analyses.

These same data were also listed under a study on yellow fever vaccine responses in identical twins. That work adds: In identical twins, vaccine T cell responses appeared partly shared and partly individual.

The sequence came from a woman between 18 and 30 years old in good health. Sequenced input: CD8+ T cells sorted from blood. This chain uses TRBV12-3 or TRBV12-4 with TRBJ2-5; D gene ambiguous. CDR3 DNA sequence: TGTGCCAGCAGTCCTAGTGAGACCCAGTACTTC. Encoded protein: CASSPSETQYF.